A selection of T cell receptor beta chains follows, all from one sample in a study of T-cell memory formation after mild COVID-19. MiXCR, run by TCRdb on the 5' RACE reads, gives a single entry per CDR3 protein. Here the sample spans roughly 250,000 distinct CDR3 sequences, around 17% being singletons. Material: PBMCs or a T cell subset sorted from them (not recorded which). The receptors were gathered from a man younger than 30 who had mild COVID-19 (a few samples of this study predate the infection). Cell type and time point are not known. Each CDR3 is given with its conserved first and last residue. The order of the fields is V gene, CDR3 length, J gene, CDR3 protein.

V: TRBV7-9; length: 12; J: TRBJ1-2; CDR3: CAGSPTDYGYTF
V: TRBV5-1; length: 14; J: TRBJ2-5; CDR3: CASSLTGSRETQYF
V: TRBV20-1; length: 15; J: TRBJ2-5; CDR3: CSAPRTGWSSETQYF
V: TRBV18; length: 13; J: TRBJ1-5; CDR3: CASSPGGGEPQHF
V: TRBV28; length: 15; J: TRBJ2-3; CDR3: CASKSAGALTDTQYF
V: TRBV7-2; length: 13; J: TRBJ1-1; CDR3: CASSLGVELGAFF
V: TRBV7-2; length: 13; J: TRBJ2-7; CDR3: CASSLAGDYEQYF
V: TRBV4-3; length: 13; J: TRBJ2-5; CDR3: CASSQDMMGTQYF
V: TRBV4-3; length: 16; J: TRBJ2-4; CDR3: CASSQGSGLGRDIQYF
V: TRBV5-1; length: 14; J: TRBJ2-5; CDR3: CASSLEGIQETQYF
V: TRBV7-9; length: 12; J: TRBJ1-2; CDR3: CASSLGVDGYTF
V: TRBV20-1; length: 13; J: TRBJ1-1; CDR3: CSARARVNTEAFF
V: TRBV7-2; length: 16; J: TRBJ2-1; CDR3: CASSLLGLTTYNEQFF
V: TRBV29-1; length: 14; J: TRBJ2-6; CDR3: CSAATGAGANVLTF
V: TRBV6-2/TRBV6-3; length: 18; J: TRBJ2-2; CDR3: CASSYSPGRQKVTGELFF
V: TRBV4-2; length: 15; J: TRBJ2-1; CDR3: CASSQADNGANEQFF
V: TRBV20-1; length: 13; J: TRBJ2-7; CDR3: CSAVRDTTYEQYF
V: TRBV6-5; length: 14; J: TRBJ1-1; CDR3: CASSQGRTGFEAFF
V: TRBV10-2; length: 14; J: TRBJ2-7; CDR3: CASSAPRLGYEQYF
V: TRBV11-1; length: 17; J: TRBJ2-6; CDR3: CASKTGTVTSGANVLTF
V: TRBV7-6; length: 13; J: TRBJ2-3; CDR3: CASSYTSTDTQYF
V: TRBV11-2; length: 13; J: TRBJ2-1; CDR3: CASSLGPRYEQFF
V: TRBV25-1; length: 19; J: TRBJ2-5; CDR3: CASSSGGLAGGPSGETQYF
V: TRBV20-1; length: 14; J: TRBJ1-2; CDR3: CSCAHRGRPYGYTF
V: TRBV6-5; length: 14; J: TRBJ2-1; CDR3: CASSDGTGRNEQFF
V: TRBV20-1; length: 16; J: TRBJ2-3; CDR3: CSAVTVGLAGKDTQYF
V: TRBV6-5; length: 17; J: TRBJ1-3; CDR3: CASSRASDKSSGNTIYF
V: TRBV7-3; length: 13; J: TRBJ2-5; CDR3: CASSSGTKETQYF
V: TRBV4-1; length: 17; J: TRBJ2-3; CDR3: CASSQDKGQGVPDTQYF
V: TRBV4-3; length: 16; J: TRBJ1-2; CDR3: CASSQELARDGWGYTF
V: TRBV18; length: 15; J: TRBJ1-1; CDR3: CASSPEQGAVTEAFF
V: TRBV6-2/TRBV6-3; length: 16; J: TRBJ2-5; CDR3: CASAASGGSGQETQYF
V: TRBV5-1; length: 13; J: TRBJ1-1; CDR3: CASSITRDTEAFF
V: TRBV18; length: 15; J: TRBJ2-1; CDR3: CASSHPSDPDGEQFF
V: TRBV5-1; length: 15; J: TRBJ2-3; CDR3: CASSLGGPRTDTQYF
V: TRBV12-3/TRBV12-4; length: 15; J: TRBJ2-2; CDR3: CASTPRGSGPGELFF
V: TRBV7-2; length: 14; J: TRBJ1-1; CDR3: CASSLSGVNTEAFF
V: TRBV6-1; length: 13; J: TRBJ2-4; CDR3: CASRSGGGAIQYF
V: TRBV7-3; length: 16; J: TRBJ2-5; CDR3: CASSAVDRGTQETQYF
V: TRBV5-1; length: 13; J: TRBJ2-7; CDR3: CASSLEGTYEQYF
V: TRBV5-1; length: 15; J: TRBJ1-4; CDR3: CASSLDATTNEKLFF
V: TRBV11-2; length: 15; J: TRBJ2-5; CDR3: CASSLSPSGQETQYF
V: TRBV20-1; length: 19; J: TRBJ2-3; CDR3: CSATNPGLAGIILADTQYF
V: TRBV12-3/TRBV12-4; length: 13; J: TRBJ1-1; CDR3: CASSLGRNTEAFF
V: TRBV7-8; length: 13; J: TRBJ2-1; CDR3: CASSLARGDEQFF
V: TRBV4-3; length: 13; J: TRBJ1-2; CDR3: CASSPLVGAGTTF
V: TRBV2; length: 10; J: TRBJ2-5; CDR3: CASRRQAQYF
V: TRBV5-1; length: 15; J: TRBJ2-2; CDR3: CASSSTGAGTGELFF
V: TRBV5-1; length: 15; J: TRBJ1-1; CDR3: CASSSVNTGGTEAFF
V: TRBV2; length: 14; J: TRBJ1-5; CDR3: CASSDRGGGQPQHF
V: TRBV28; length: 15; J: TRBJ2-5; CDR3: CASSWLTGNPETQYF
V: TRBV29-1; length: 13; J: TRBJ2-3; CDR3: CSVGPDRANTQYF
V: TRBV28; length: 12; J: TRBJ2-1; CDR3: CASSFLAYEQFF
V: TRBV7-8; length: 15; J: TRBJ2-1; CDR3: CASSFRGASYNEQFF
V: TRBV3-1; length: 17; J: TRBJ2-2; CDR3: CASSPPAERTNTGELFF